This T cell receptor (beta chain) was retrieved from a study of graft-versus-host responses after intestinal transplantation. This CDR3 region has 12 residues. V was cut by 6 bases and J by 6 bases, with 11 bases left in between. Germline lookup yields CDR1 MNHEY and CDR2 SMNVEV (reference sequence). Measured with immunoSEQ multiplex PCR; TCRdb has only the in-frame clones, and not every one. The data contain roughly 17,000 clones, roughly nine tenths of them singletons. The sample was bone marrow, taken roughly 130 days after transplant. The source is a human patient who received an intestinal transplant, so some T cells may come from the graft donor. The chain uses TRBV27 and TRBJ1-2, with a possible D match to TRBD1 (6 bases). CDR3 nucleotides: TGTGCCAGCAGGTGGGGGCTGAATGGCTACACCTTC. Translated: CASRWGLNGYTF.